This T cell receptor (beta chain) stems from a study of T cells in Graves' hyperthyroidism and ophthalmopathy. The CDR3 has 16 amino acids. V lost 5 bases to trimming and J lost 8 bases; unmatched junction nucleotides: 12. Germline CDR1 is LNHNV and CDR2 is YYDKDF (reference sequence). Clinical symptoms, serum thyroxine, TRAb, thyroid ultrasound and orbital computed tomography informed diagnoses. Authors of the study amplified TCR beta CDR3 regions from RNA transcripts. The HTBI primer set served for first-round RT-PCR of the TCR CDR3. A single record per CDR3 protein comes from TCRdb applying MiXCR to the multiplex PCR reads. Here the sample spans around 350,000 distinct CDR3 sequences, 15% being singletons.

The sample consisted of blood. This receptor was obtained from a woman aged 55-70 years with Graves' ophthalmopathy. The chain uses TRBV15 and TRBJ2-1; TRBD1 aligns across 10 bases. The chain's CDR3 is CATSSTPRTGGHEQFF. DNA for the CDR3: TGTGCCACCAGCTCCACACCCCGGACAGGGGGGCATGAGCAGTTCTTC.